This T cell receptor (beta chain) was observed in a study of patients and donors after allogeneic stem cell transplantation. The length of the CDR3 is 15 residues. Germline CDR1 is MNHNS and CDR2 is SASEGT. The germline V and J ends were trimmed by 6 bases and 5 bases, with 19 bases remaining between them. TCRdb re-derived calls from the RT-PCR reads in MiXCR, one entry per CDR3 protein. This sample yields about a million distinct CDR3 sequences, of which more than 15% are seen a single time; around 5.5% belongs to the top ten. The sample comprised blood, either unsorted or a sorted T cell fraction (not recorded which). The TCR originated in a human donor who was either an allogeneic HSCT recipient or a stem cell or donor lymphocyte infusion donor (not recorded which). It is not recorded whose cells these are; they may come from a transplant donor. V and J are TRBV6-1 and TRBJ1-2; TRBD1 is a possible D gene (6 bases). CDR3 sequence (DNA): TGTGCCAGCAGGACCCGAGGAGGGGGAGGATATGGCTACACCTTC. It translates to CASRTRGGGGYGYTF.